The 13 T cell receptor beta chains below all came from one sample that was sequenced in a study of T cell clones after liver transplantation. Sequencing was performed with immunoSEQ multiplex PCR; in TCRdb, only in-frame clones are kept and a portion is missing. The table shows 50,000 to 70,000 clones, with about 71% occurring only once. This sample comprised CD4+ T cells from blood, obtained at the approximately 15-month timepoint. The source is a human patient who received a liver transplant. The T cells may come from the graft donor.

J is TRBJ2-1 and V is TRBV28; weak D call: TRBD2 (5 bases). The CDR3 is 15 amino acids. Per the germline V gene, CDR1 is MDHEN and CDR2 is SYDVKM. V was cut by 5 bases and J by 0 bases, with 11 bases left in between. The CDR3 is CASSAGQSSYNEQFF. The CDR3, as DNA: TGTGCCAGCAGTGCGGGTCAGAGCTCCTACAATGAGCAGTTCTTC.

The V and J genes are TRBV6-1 and TRBJ1-5; D call uncertain. Germline assignment: CDR1 MNHNS and CDR2 SASEGT. V gave up 3 bases and J gave up 6 bases, with 6 bases separating them. The CDR3 is 12 amino acids. The CDR3: CASSDIGQPQHF. The CDR3 DNA follows: TGTGCCAGCAGTGATATTGGTCAGCCCCAGCATTTT.

This clone was seen only once. V and J are TRBV2 and TRBJ2-6; D not certain. Trimming took 9 bases from V and 0 from J, leaving 15 bases between them. The germline CDR1 and CDR2 sequences are SNHLY and FYNNEI. The CDR3 consists of 16 residues. CDR3 loop: CARVVRGPSGANVLTF. The CDR3, as DNA: TGTGCCAGAGTAGTGAGAGGTCCCTCTGGGGCCAACGTCCTGACTTTC. The variable domain in full, completed from reference TRBV2 and TRBJ2-6, reads EPEVTQTPSHQVTQMGQEVILRCVPISNHLYFYWYRQILGQKVEFLVSFYNNEISEKSEIFDDQFSVERPDGSNFTLKIRSTKLEDSAMYFCARVVRGPSGANVLTFGAGSRLTVL.

The V call is TRBV5-1, the J call TRBJ2-2; TRBD2 agrees at 10 bases. This CDR3 comprises 15 residues. V lost 4 bases and J lost 6; bases outside the gene matches: 6. Per the germline V gene, CDR1 is SGHRS and CDR2 is YFSETQ. CDR3 nucleotide sequence: TGCGCCAGCAGCGAAACTAGCGGGACCGCCGGGGAGCTGTTTTTT. It codes for CASSETSGTAGELFF.

This rearrangement joins TRBV21-1 to TRBJ2-5. TRBV21-1 has pseudogene status. This CDR3 has 17 residues. The CDR3 nucleotides read TGTGCCAGCAGCAAACCCAATAGAAGACGGCTCCAAGAGACCCAGTACTTC. This encodes CASSKPNRRRLQETQYF.

The chain uses TRBV15 and TRBJ2-3; D ambiguous. V was pared by 0 bases and J by 8 bases, with 24 bases between. The germline CDR1 and CDR2 sequences are LNHNV and YYDKDF (reference sequence). The CDR3 is 18 residues long. The CDR3 loop is CATSRDYEPQRRGFTQYF. The CDR3 region has the DNA TGTGCCACCAGCAGAGACTACGAGCCGCAAAGGAGAGGTTTTACGCAGTATTTT.

This clone was observed a few times. The V and J genes are TRBV7-2 and TRBJ2-7; D is uncertain. Between the trimmed V and J ends, which lost 6 bases and 2 bases, there was a span of 17 bases. The CDR3 length is 15 residues. Germline V gene lookup returns CDR1 SGHTA and CDR2 FQGNSA. The chain's CDR3 is CASSSYEKSAYEQYF. CDR3 bases: TGTGCCAGCAGTTCTTACGAGAAAAGCGCCTACGAGCAGTACTTC.

This sequence joins TRBV7-2 and TRBJ2-2; 7 positions agree with TRBD2. The CDR3 contains 16 residues. The germline CDR1 and CDR2 sequences are SGHTA and FQGNSA. V lost 0 bases and J lost 3; bases outside the gene matches: 4. The CDR3 bases are TGTGCCAGCAGCTTAGCCCAGCGGGGTTACACCGGGGAGCTGTTTTTT. Protein: CASSLAQRGYTGELFF.

This clone was detected a few times. The rearrangement joins TRBV5-1 to TRBJ2-5; TRBD1 matches 8 bases. The CDR3 sequence is 16 residues long. Germline V gene lookup returns CDR1 SGHRS and CDR2 YFSETQ. The V gene end was trimmed by 4 bases and the J gene end by 0 bases; junction bases not matched to a gene: 8. CDR3 loop: CASSGGTGGYQETQYF. CDR3 bases: TGCGCCAGCAGCGGGGGGACAGGCGGGTACCAAGAGACCCAGTACTTC.

The CDR3 nucleotides read TGTGCCATCAGTGAGTCACCAGGACAGGTTAACTATGGCTACACCTTC. This translates into CAISESPGQVNYGYTF. J is TRBJ1-2 and V is TRBV10-3; TRBD1 aligns across 7 bases. The V gene end was trimmed by 0 bases and the J gene end by 1 base; junction bases not matched to a gene: 5. This CDR3 contains 16 residues. CDR1 is ENHRY and CDR2 is SYGVKD in the germline V gene.

The sample holds many counts of this clone. This sequence joins TRBV27 and TRBJ2-2; 8 positions agree with TRBD2. From germline, CDR1 is MNHEY and CDR2 SMNVEV (reference sequence). The CDR3 spans 12 residues. The trim removed 6 bases at V and 7 bases at J, leaving 1 base unmatched. As DNA, the CDR3 is TGTGCCAGCAGACGGGGGGGCGGGGAGCTGTTTTTT. Translated, it gives CASRRGGGELFF.

This chain uses TRBV5-8 with TRBJ2-2, with 7 bases matching TRBD1. Germline loops: CDR1 SGHTS, CDR2 YDEGEE. The CDR3 is made up of 16 amino acids. V was clipped by 5 bases and J by 2 bases; unmatched bases: 9. In DNA form, the CDR3 reads TGTGCCAGCAGTTATCACAGGGGCGGTAACACCGGGGAGCTGTTTTTT. Translation gives CASSYHRGGNTGELFF.

The chain couples TRBV7-2 to TRBJ1-2, with 9 bases fitting TRBD1. Trimming at V came to 5 bases and at J to 4 bases, leaving 2 bases not matched to a gene. In germline, CDR1 is SGHTA, CDR2 FQGNSA. The CDR3 has 13 residues. CDR3 residues: CASSPGQGYGYTF. The CDR3 DNA follows: TGTGCCAGCAGCCCGGGACAGGGCTATGGCTACACCTTC.